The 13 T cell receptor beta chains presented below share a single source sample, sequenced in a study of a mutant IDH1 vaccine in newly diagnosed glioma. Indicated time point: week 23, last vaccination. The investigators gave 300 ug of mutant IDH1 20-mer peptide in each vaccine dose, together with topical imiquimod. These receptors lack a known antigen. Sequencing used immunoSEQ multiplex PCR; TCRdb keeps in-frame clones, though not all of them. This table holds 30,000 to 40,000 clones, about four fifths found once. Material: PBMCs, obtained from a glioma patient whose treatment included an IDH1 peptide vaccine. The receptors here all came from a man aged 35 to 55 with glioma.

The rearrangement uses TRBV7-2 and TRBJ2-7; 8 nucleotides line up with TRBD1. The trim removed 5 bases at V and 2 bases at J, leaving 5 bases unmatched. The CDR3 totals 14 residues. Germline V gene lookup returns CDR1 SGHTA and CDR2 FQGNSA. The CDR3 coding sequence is TGTGCCAGCAGCGGCAGACAGGGGCCCTACGAGCAGTACTTC. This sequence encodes CASSGRQGPYEQYF. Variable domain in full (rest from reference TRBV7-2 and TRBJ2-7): GAGVSQSPSNKVTEKGKDVELRCDPISGHTALYWYRQSLGQGLEFLIYFQGNSAPDKSGLPSDRFSAERTGGSVSTLTIQRTQQEDSAVYLCASSGRQGPYEQYFGPGTRLTVT.

The CDR3 loop is CAWSRDRGDYGYTF. The CDR3 DNA sequence: TGTGCCTGGAGTCGGGACAGGGGGGACTATGGCTACACCTTC. The chain employs TRBV30 and TRBJ1-2; TRBD1 matches 11 bases. The CDR3 is 14 amino acids. Germline V gene lookup returns CDR1 GTSNPN and CDR2 SVGIG (reference sequence). Trimming at V came to 2 bases and at J to 3 bases, leaving 2 bases not matched to a gene.

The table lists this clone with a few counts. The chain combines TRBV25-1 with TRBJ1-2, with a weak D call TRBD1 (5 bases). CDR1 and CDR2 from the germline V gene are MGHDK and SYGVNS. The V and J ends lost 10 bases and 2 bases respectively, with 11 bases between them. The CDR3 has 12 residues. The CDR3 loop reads CATTGSNYGYTF. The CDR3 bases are TGTGCCACCACAGGATCCAACTATGGCTACACCTTC.

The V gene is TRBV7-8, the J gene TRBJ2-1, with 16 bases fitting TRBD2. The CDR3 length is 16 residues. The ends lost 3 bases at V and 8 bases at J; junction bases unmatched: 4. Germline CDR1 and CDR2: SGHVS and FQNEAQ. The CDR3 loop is CASSLGLAGGPHEQFF. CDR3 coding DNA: TGTGCCAGCAGCTTGGGACTAGCGGGAGGGCCGCATGAGCAGTTCTTC.

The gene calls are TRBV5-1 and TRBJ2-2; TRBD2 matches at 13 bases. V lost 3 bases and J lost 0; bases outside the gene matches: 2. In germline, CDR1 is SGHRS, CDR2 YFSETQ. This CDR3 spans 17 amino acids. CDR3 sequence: CASSWTSGRSNTGELFF. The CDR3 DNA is TGCGCCAGCAGCTGGACTAGCGGGAGATCGAACACCGGGGAGCTGTTTTTT.

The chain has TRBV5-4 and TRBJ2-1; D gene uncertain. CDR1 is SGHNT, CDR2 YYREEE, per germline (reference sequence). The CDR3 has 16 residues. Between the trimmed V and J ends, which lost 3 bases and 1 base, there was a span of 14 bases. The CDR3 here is CASSSDWPGSYNEQFF. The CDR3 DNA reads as TGTGCCAGCAGCTCGGATTGGCCCGGATCCTACAATGAGCAGTTCTTC.

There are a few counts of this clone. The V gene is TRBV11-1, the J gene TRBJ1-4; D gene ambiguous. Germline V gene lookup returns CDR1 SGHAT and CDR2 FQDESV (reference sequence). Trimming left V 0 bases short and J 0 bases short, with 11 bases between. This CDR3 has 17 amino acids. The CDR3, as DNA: TGTGCCAGCAGCTTAGCGCGTGGCAGGCCAACTAATGAAAAACTGTTTTTT. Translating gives CASSLARGRPTNEKLFF.

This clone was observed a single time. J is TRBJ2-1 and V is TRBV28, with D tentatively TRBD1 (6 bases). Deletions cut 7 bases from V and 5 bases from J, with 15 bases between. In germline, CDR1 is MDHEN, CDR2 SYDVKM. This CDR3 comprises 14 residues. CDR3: CASKSPGTNNEQFF. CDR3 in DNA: TGTGCCAGCAAGAGCCCGGGGACAAACAATGAGCAGTTCTTC.

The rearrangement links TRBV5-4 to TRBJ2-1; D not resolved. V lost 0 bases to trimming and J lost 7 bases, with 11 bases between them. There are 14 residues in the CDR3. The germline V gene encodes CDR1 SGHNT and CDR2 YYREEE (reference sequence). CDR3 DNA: TGTGCCAGCAGCTTGGGCCAACAGAGGAATGAGCAGTTCTTC. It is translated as CASSLGQQRNEQFF.

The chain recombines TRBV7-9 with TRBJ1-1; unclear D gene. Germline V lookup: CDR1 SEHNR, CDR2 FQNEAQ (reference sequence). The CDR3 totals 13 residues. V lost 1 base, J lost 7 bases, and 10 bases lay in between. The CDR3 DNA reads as TGTGCCAGCAGCTTAGTCGGACCGAATGAAGCTTTCTTT. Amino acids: CASSLVGPNEAFF.

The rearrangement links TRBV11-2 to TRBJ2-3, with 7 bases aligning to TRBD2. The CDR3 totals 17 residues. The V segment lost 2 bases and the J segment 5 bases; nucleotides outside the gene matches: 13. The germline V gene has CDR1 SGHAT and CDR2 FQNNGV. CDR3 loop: CASSLTGREARGDTQYF. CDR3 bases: TGTGCCAGCAGCTTAACGGGACGGGAGGCCCGAGGAGATACGCAGTATTTT.

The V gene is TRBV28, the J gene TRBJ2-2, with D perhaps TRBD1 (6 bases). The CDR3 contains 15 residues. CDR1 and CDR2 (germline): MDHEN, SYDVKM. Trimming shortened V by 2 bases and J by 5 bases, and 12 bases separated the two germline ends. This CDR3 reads CASSLTGTTTGELFF. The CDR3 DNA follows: TGTGCCAGCAGTTTAACCGGGACAACTACCGGGGAGCTGTTTTTT.

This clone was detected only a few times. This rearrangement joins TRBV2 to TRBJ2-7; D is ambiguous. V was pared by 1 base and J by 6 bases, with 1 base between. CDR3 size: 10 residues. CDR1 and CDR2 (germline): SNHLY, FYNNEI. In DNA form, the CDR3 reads TGTGCCAGCAGTGAAGGCGAGCAGTACTTC. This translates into CASSEGEQYF. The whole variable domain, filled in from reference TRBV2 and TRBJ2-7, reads EPEVTQTPSHQVTQMGQEVILRCVPISNHLYFYWYRQILGQKVEFLVSFYNNEISEKSEIFDDQFSVERPDGSNFTLKIRSTKLEDSAMYFCASSEGEQYFGPGTRLTVT.